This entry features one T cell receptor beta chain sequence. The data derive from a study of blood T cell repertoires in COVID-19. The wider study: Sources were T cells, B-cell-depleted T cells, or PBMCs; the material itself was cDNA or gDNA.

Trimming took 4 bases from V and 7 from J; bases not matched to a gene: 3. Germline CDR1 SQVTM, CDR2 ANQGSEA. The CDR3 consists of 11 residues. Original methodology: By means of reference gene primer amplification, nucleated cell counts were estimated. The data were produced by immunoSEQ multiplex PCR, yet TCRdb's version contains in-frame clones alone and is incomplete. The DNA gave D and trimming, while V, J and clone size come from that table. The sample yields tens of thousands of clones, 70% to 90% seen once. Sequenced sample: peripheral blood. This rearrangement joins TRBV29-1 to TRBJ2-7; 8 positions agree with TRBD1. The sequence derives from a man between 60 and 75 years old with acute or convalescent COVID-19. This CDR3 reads CSVGTGREQYF. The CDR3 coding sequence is TGCAGCGTTGGGACAGGGCGGGAGCAGTACTTC.